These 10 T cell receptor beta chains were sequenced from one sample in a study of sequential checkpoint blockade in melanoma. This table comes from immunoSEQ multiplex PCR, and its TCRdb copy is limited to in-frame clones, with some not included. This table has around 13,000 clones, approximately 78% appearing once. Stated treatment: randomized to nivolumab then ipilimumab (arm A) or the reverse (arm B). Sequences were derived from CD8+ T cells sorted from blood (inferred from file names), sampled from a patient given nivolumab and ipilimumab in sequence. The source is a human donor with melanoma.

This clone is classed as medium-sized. The CDR3 sequence is CASSGGVMNTEAFF. The CDR3 bases are TGTGCCAGCAGCGGGGGGGTAATGAACACTGAAGCTTTCTTT. The rearrangement links TRBV9 to TRBJ1-1; a weak D match, TRBD1 (5 bases). This CDR3 spans 14 amino acids. Trimming shortened V by 3 bases and J by 0 bases, and 9 bases separated the two germline ends. Germline loops: CDR1 SGDLS, CDR2 YYNGEE.

For the CDR3, the DNA is TGCGCCAGCGGCGACGGGACAGGGTACTCCTACGAGCAGTACTTC. It yields the protein CASGDGTGYSYEQYF. The chain links TRBV5-1 to TRBJ2-7, with 9 bases that match TRBD1. The germline gives CDR1 SGHRS, CDR2 YFSETQ. The trim removed 7 bases at V and 0 bases at J, leaving 8 bases unmatched. The CDR3 is made up of 15 amino acids. Full variable domain (outside the CDR3, taken from reference TRBV5-1 and TRBJ2-7): KAGVTQTPRYLIKTRGQQVTLSCSPISGHRSVSWYQQTPGQGLQFLFEYFSETQRNKGNFPGRFSGRQFSNSRSEMNVSTLELGDSALYLCASGDGTGYSYEQYFGPGTRLTVT.

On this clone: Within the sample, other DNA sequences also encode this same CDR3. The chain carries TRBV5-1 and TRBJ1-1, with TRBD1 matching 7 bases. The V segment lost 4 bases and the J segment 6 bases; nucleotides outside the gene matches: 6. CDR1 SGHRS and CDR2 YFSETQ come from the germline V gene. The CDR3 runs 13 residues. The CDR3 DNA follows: TGCGCCAGCAGCCCAGGGGGGATCGCTGAAGCTTTCTTT. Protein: CASSPGGIAEAFF.

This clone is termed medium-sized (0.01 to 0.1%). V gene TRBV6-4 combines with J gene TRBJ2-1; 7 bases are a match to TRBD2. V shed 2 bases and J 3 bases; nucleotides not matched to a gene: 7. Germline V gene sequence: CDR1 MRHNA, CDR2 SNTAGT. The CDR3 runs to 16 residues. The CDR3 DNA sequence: TGTGCCAGCAGTGACGGCGCGGGAGTGGACTACAATGAGCAGTTCTTC. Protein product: CASSDGAGVDYNEQFF.

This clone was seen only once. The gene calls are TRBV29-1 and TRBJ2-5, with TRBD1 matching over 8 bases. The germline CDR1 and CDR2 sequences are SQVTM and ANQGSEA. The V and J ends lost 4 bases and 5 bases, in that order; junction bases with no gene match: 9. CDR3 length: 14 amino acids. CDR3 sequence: CSVGPQGAEETQYF. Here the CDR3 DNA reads TGCAGCGTTGGACCGCAGGGGGCGGAGGAGACCCAGTACTTC.

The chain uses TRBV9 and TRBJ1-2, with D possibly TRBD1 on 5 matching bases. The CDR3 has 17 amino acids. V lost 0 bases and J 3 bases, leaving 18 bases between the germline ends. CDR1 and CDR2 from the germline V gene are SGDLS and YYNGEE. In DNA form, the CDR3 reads TGTGCCAGCAGCGTAGAGCCCCAGCCCAGGGAGGACTATGGCTACACCTTC. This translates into CASSVEPQPREDYGYTF.

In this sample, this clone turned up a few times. CDR3 in amino acids: CASRPDRSNSPLHF. The CDR3 DNA reads as TGTGCCAGCAGACCGGACAGATCTAATTCACCCCTCCACTTT. J is TRBJ1-6 and V is TRBV7-2; weak D call: TRBD1 (6 bases). This CDR3 spans 14 amino acids. Between the trimmed V and J ends, which lost 6 bases and 6 bases, there was a span of 12 bases. Germline V lookup: CDR1 SGHTA, CDR2 FQGNSA. Full variable domain (rest looked up from reference TRBV7-2 and TRBJ1-6): GAGVSQSPSNKVTEKGKDVELRCDPISGHTALYWYRQSLGQGLEFLIYFQGNSAPDKSGLPSDRFSAERTGGSVSTLTIQRTQQEDSAVYLCASRPDRSNSPLHFGNGTRLTVT.

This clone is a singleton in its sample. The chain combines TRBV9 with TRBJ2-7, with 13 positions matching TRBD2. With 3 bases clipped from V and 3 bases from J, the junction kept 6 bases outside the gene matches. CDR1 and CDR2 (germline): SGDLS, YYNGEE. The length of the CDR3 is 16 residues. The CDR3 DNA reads TGTGCCAGCAGCGCCGGACTAGCGGGAGCCGGCTACGAGCAGTACTTC. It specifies CASSAGLAGAGYEQYF. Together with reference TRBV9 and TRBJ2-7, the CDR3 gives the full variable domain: DSGVTQTPKHLITATGQRVTLRCSPRSGDLSVYWYQQSLDQGLQFLIQYYNGEERAKGNILERFSAQQFPDLHSELNLSSLELGDSALYFCASSAGLAGAGYEQYFGPGTRLTVT.

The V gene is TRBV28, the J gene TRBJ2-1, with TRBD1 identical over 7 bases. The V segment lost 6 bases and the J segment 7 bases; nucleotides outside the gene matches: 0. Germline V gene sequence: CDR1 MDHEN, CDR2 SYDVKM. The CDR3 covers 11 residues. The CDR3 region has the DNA TGTGCCAGCAGGACAGGGAATGAGCAGTTCTTC. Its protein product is CASRTGNEQFF.

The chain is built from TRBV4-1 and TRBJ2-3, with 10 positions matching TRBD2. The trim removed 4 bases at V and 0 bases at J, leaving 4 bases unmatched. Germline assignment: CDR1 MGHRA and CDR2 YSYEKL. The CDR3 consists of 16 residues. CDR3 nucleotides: TGCGCCAGCAGCCCGAAGCGGGGGGGGAGCACAGATACGCAGTATTTT. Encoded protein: CASSPKRGGSTDTQYF.